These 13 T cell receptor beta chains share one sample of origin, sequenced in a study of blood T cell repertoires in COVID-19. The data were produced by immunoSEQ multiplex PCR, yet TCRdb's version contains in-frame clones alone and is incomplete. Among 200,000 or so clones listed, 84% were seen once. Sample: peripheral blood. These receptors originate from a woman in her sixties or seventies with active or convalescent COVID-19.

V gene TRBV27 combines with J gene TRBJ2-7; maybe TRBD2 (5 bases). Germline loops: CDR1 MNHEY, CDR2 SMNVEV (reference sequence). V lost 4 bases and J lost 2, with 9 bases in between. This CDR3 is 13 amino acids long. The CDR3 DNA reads TGTGCCAGCAGTTCCGGGGTTCCCTACGAGCAGTACTTC. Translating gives CASSSGVPYEQYF.

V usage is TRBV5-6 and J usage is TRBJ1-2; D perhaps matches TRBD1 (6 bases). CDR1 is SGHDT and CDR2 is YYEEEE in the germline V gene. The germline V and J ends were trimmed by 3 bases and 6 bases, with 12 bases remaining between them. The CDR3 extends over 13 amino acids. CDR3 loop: CASSSEQGDGYTF. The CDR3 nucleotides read TGTGCCAGCAGCTCGGAACAGGGAGATGGCTACACCTTC.

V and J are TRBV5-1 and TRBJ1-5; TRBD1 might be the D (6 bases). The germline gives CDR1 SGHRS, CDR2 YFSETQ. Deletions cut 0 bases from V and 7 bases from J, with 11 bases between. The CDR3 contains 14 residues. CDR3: CASSLESGAQPQHF. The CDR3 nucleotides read TGCGCCAGCAGCTTGGAGTCAGGGGCCCAGCCCCAGCATTTT.

The CDR3 nucleotides read TGCGCCAGCAGCTTGGCCATGGACTCGGCCGAAGCTTTCTTT. It translates to CASSLAMDSAEAFF. The chain joins TRBV5-1 to TRBJ1-1; no definite D call. This CDR3 is built from 14 residues. V was clipped by 0 bases and J by 8 bases, with 14 bases between them. From germline, CDR1 is SGHRS and CDR2 YFSETQ.

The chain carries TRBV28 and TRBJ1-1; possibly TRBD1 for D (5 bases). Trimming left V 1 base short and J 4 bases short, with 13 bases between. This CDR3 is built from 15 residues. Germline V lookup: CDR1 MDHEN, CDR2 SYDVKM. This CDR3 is CASSLLSGFGTEAFF. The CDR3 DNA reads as TGTGCCAGCAGTTTATTGTCAGGGTTCGGCACTGAAGCTTTCTTT.

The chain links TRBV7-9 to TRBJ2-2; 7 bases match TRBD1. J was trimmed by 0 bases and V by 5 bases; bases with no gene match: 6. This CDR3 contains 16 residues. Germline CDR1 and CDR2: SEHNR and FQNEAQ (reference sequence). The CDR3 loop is CASSPRQGTNTGELFF. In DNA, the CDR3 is TGTGCCAGCAGCCCTAGACAGGGCACGAACACCGGGGAGCTGTTTTTT.

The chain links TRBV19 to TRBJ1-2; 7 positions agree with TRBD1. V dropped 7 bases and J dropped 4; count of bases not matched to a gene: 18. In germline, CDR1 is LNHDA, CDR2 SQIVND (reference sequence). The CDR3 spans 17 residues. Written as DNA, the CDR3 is TGTGCCAGTACCCGGGTCCTGAAAGGGGGCAGGAGCTATGGCTACACCTTC. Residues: CASTRVLKGGRSYGYTF.

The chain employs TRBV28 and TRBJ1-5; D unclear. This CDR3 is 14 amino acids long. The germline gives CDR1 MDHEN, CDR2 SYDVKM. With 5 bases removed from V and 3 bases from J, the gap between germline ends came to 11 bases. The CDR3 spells CASSPLSVNQPQHF. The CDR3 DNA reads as TGTGCCAGCAGTCCTCTTTCCGTCAATCAGCCCCAGCATTTT.

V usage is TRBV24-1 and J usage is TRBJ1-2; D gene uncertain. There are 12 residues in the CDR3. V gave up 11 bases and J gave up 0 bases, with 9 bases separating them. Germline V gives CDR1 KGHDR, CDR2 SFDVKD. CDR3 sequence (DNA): TGTGCCATGACAACTGCTAACTATGGCTACACCTTC. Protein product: CAMTTANYGYTF.

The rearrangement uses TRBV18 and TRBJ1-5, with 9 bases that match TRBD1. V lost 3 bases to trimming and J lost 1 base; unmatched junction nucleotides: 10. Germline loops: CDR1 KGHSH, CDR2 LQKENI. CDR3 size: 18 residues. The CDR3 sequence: CASSPTLQGAGSNQPQHF. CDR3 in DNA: TGTGCCAGCTCACCGACCCTACAGGGGGCCGGGAGCAATCAGCCCCAGCATTTT.

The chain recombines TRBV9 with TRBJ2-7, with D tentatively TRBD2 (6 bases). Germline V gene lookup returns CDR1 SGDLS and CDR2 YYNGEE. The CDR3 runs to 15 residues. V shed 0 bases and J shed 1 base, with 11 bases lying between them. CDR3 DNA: TGTGCCAGCAGCGTAGGACTGGAGGGGTCCTACGAGCAGTACTTC. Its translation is CASSVGLEGSYEQYF.

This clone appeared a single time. DNA of the CDR3: TGTGCCAGCAGCCCCGGGACAGGGGTGGTCAATGAGCAGTTCTTC. Translation: CASSPGTGVVNEQFF. The V gene is TRBV7-3, the J gene TRBJ2-1; 10 positions match TRBD1. J gave up 6 bases and V 5 bases, and 7 bases lay outside the gene matches. The CDR3 is 15 residues long. Germline values: CDR1 SGHTA, CDR2 FQGTGA. The full variable domain, its missing parts supplied by reference TRBV7-3 and TRBJ2-1, is GAGVSQTPSNKVTEKGKYVELRCDPISGHTALYWYRQSLGQGPEFLIYFQGTGAADDSGLPNDRFFAVRPEGSVSTLKIQRTERGDSAVYLCASSPGTGVVNEQFFGPGTRLTVL.

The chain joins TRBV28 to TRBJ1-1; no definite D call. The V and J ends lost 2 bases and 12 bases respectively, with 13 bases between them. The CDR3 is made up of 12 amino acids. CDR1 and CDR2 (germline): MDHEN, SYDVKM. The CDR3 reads CASSLKSPVPFF. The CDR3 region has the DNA TGTGCCAGCAGTTTAAAGTCCCCGGTGCCTTTCTTT.